These 24 T cell receptor beta chains were all obtained from the same sample, sequenced in a study of blood T cell repertoires in COVID-19. Assay used: immunoSEQ multiplex PCR; TCRdb lists only in-frame clones, some missing. The data hold some 130,000 clones, with roughly 90% observed a single time. Sequenced input: peripheral blood. These receptors were obtained from a man in his 70s with active COVID-19.

This chain connects TRBV27 to TRBJ2-1; D is perhaps TRBD2 (6 bases). The germline V gene has CDR1 MNHEY and CDR2 SMNVEV (reference sequence). V was pared by 2 bases and J by 5 bases, with 13 bases between. The CDR3 has 15 amino acids. The CDR3 loop reads CASSLTLALHNEQFF. The CDR3 DNA follows: TGTGCCAGCAGTTTAACTCTAGCGCTCCACAATGAGCAGTTCTTC.

The DNA for the CDR3 is TGTGCCAGCAGCGTAGGGGGATCGGACCAGGGTGAGCAGTTCTTC. Residues: CASSVGGSDQGEQFF. V usage is TRBV9 and J usage is TRBJ2-1; a possible D gene is TRBD1 (5 bases). V was trimmed by 0 bases and J by 9 bases, leaving 16 bases between them. This CDR3 is built from 15 residues. The germline CDR1 and CDR2 sequences are SGDLS and YYNGEE.

The chain links TRBV5-5 to TRBJ2-5, with TRBD2 matching over 7 bases. The CDR3 runs 13 residues. Unmatched junction bases numbered 3, after V lost 2 bases and J lost 5 bases. The germline V gene encodes CDR1 SGHKS and CDR2 YYEKEE (reference sequence). CDR3 sequence (DNA): TGTGCCAGCAGCTTTCCCGGGGGGGAGACCCAGTACTTC. It encodes CASSFPGGETQYF.

The J gene is TRBJ1-4, the V gene TRBV19, with 8 positions matching TRBD1. In germline, CDR1 is LNHDA, CDR2 SQIVND (reference sequence). With V trimmed by 6 bases and J by 8 bases, 8 bases remained unmatched. This CDR3 spans 14 amino acids. The CDR3 DNA reads as TGTGCCAGTAGCCAGACAGGGGTCCGAGAAAAACTGTTTTTT. Protein: CASSQTGVREKLFF.

The chain employs TRBV2 and TRBJ2-5; 7 bases match TRBD2. From germline, CDR1 is SNHLY and CDR2 FYNNEI. The CDR3 covers 15 residues. J gave up 5 bases and V 6 bases, and 12 bases lay outside the gene matches. CDR3 sequence reads: CASSGGSDRPETQYF. DNA of the CDR3: TGTGCCAGCAGCGGGGGGAGCGATCGGCCGGAGACCCAGTACTTC.

This clone appeared once. The V call is TRBV7-9, the J call TRBJ1-1, with 11 bases lining up with TRBD1. The germline V gene encodes CDR1 SEHNR and CDR2 FQNEAQ (reference sequence). V trimming: 5 bases; J trimming: 5 bases; junction bases outside the gene matches: 4. This CDR3 is 14 amino acids long. The CDR3 DNA reads TGTGCCAGCAGCCCGGGACAGGGGGAGACTGAAGCTTTCTTT. Translation gives CASSPGQGETEAFF.

This chain connects TRBV29-1 to TRBJ2-4; TRBD2 matches 7 bases. There are 13 residues in the CDR3. The germline V gene encodes CDR1 SQVTM and CDR2 ANQGSEA. V shed 5 bases and J 9 bases; nucleotides not matched to a gene: 10. The CDR3 nucleotides read TGCAGCGTTCAGCCGGGAGGAGGTAGCATTCAGTACTTC. The encoded protein is CSVQPGGGSIQYF.

The rearrangement links TRBV28 to TRBJ1-5; a possible D gene is TRBD1 (6 bases). V gave up 5 bases and J gave up 12 bases, with 14 bases separating them. Germline CDR1 and CDR2: MDHEN and SYDVKM. There are 12 residues in the CDR3. CDR3 loop: CASSISTGFQHF. The CDR3 nucleotides are TGTGCCAGCAGTATCTCGACAGGTTTCCAGCATTTT.

This chain uses TRBV5-1 with TRBJ2-1; TRBD1 matches at 8 bases. This CDR3 is built from 18 residues. Trimming cost V 4 bases and J 0 bases; bases outside gene matches: 12. In germline, CDR1 is SGHRS, CDR2 YFSETQ. The CDR3 loop reads CASSPGQGFLTSYNEQFF. CDR3 in DNA: TGCGCCAGCAGCCCAGGACAGGGTTTTTTAACCTCCTACAATGAGCAGTTCTTC.

The chain has TRBV5-5 and TRBJ1-4; 11 nucleotides line up with TRBD1. CDR3 length: 16 amino acids. From germline, CDR1 is SGHKS and CDR2 YYEKEE (reference sequence). The V gene end was trimmed by 4 bases and the J gene end by 8 bases; junction bases not matched to a gene: 10. Here the CDR3 reads CASSPAGGTGGEKLFF. The CDR3 DNA is TGTGCCAGCAGCCCCGCCGGAGGGACAGGGGGGGAAAAACTGTTTTTT.

The rearrangement joins TRBV27 to TRBJ2-3, with TRBD2 identical over 8 bases. Losses at the gene ends were 4 bases for V and 3 bases for J; bases not matched to a gene: 6. CDR1 is MNHEY, CDR2 SMNVEV, per germline (reference sequence). The CDR3 consists of 15 residues. The CDR3 DNA reads TGTGCCAGCAGTTCGTTACTAGCGGTAACAGATACGCAGTATTTT. Residues: CASSSLLAVTDTQYF.

This clone was counted once. The rearrangement uses TRBV28 and TRBJ2-7; 7 positions match TRBD1. V shed 6 bases and J 9 bases; nucleotides not matched to a gene: 11. CDR1 is MDHEN and CDR2 is SYDVKM in the germline V gene. There are 13 residues in the CDR3. The CDR3 sequence: CASRDGTVIGQYF. CDR3 DNA sequence: TGTGCCAGCAGGGACGGGACAGTCATTGGGCAGTACTTC.

The chain couples TRBV6-4 to TRBJ2-1; 8 positions agree with TRBD1. The CDR3 consists of 16 residues. The J segment lost 8 bases and the V segment lost 0 bases, leaving 9 bases of the junction unmatched. Germline V gene lookup returns CDR1 MRHNA and CDR2 SNTAGT. In DNA, the CDR3 is TGTGCCAGCAGTGACTCGAGCGGGCAGGGGGCTTATGAGCAGTTCTTC. This encodes CASSDSSGQGAYEQFF.

The rearrangement uses TRBV15 and TRBJ2-1, with D perhaps matching TRBD2 (5 bases). The length of the CDR3 is 15 residues. Deletions cut 1 base from V and 0 bases from J, with 7 bases between. Germline lookup yields CDR1 LNHNV and CDR2 YYDKDF (reference sequence). CDR3 nucleotides: TGTGCCACCAGCAGAGCTAGCACCTCCTACAATGAGCAGTTCTTC. This encodes CATSRASTSYNEQFF.

J is TRBJ2-7 and V is TRBV28; the D is unclear. Trimming stripped 4 bases from V and 5 bases from J, with 12 bases between. Germline CDR1 and CDR2: MDHEN and SYDVKM. This CDR3 has 13 amino acids. The CDR3 sequence: CASSYRELNEQYF. The CDR3, as DNA: TGTGCCAGCAGTTACAGAGAACTTAACGAGCAGTACTTC.

The chain links TRBV9 to TRBJ1-4; D possibly corresponds to TRBD1 (5 bases). This CDR3 spans 13 amino acids. Germline values: CDR1 SGDLS, CDR2 YYNGEE. V lost 5 bases, J lost 3 bases, and 8 bases lay in between. The CDR3 DNA reads as TGTGCCAGCAGGGGGGGAGCTAATGAAAAACTGTTTTTT. It encodes CASRGGANEKLFF. The full variable domain, completed using reference TRBV9 and TRBJ1-4, is DSGVTQTPKHLITATGQRVTLRCSPRSGDLSVYWYQQSLDQGLQFLIQYYNGEERAKGNILERFSAQQFPDLHSELNLSSLELGDSALYFCASRGGANEKLFFGSGTQLSVL.

The CDR3 DNA follows: TGTGCCAGTAGTATAGAGAAGCGGGGCACAGATACGCAGTATTTT. Protein product: CASSIEKRGTDTQYF. The J gene is TRBJ2-3, the V gene TRBV19; possibly TRBD2 for D (6 bases). The germline V gene has CDR1 LNHDA and CDR2 SQIVND (reference sequence). The CDR3 is 15 residues long. Trimming removed 0 bases from V and 1 base from J, with 8 bases in between.

The genes are TRBV28 and TRBJ2-1; 7 bases map to TRBD2. Germline CDR1 is MDHEN and CDR2 is SYDVKM. The CDR3 consists of 15 residues. V lost 5 bases and J lost 4; bases outside the gene matches: 8. CDR3 loop: CASSGVGGSYNEQFF. In nucleotides, the CDR3 is TGTGCCAGCAGTGGGGTGGGAGGGTCTTACAATGAGCAGTTCTTC.

The chain couples TRBV5-1 to TRBJ2-4; possible D gene TRBD2, 6 bases. In germline, CDR1 is SGHRS, CDR2 YFSETQ. This CDR3 has 11 residues. V dropped 5 bases and J dropped 12 bases, with 12 bases sitting between them. This CDR3 reads CASSLPGDQYF. Written as DNA, the CDR3 is TGCGCCAGCAGTTTGCCGGGAGATCAGTACTTC. Together with reference TRBV5-1 and TRBJ2-4, the CDR3 gives the full variable domain: KAGVTQTPRYLIKTRGQQVTLSCSPISGHRSVSWYQQTPGQGLQFLFEYFSETQRNKGNFPGRFSGRQFSNSRSEMNVSTLELGDSALYLCASSLPGDQYFGAGTRLSVL.

This clone appeared once. This chain connects TRBV5-1 to TRBJ1-6, with D possibly matching TRBD1 (5 bases). Germline-derived CDR1 and CDR2 are SGHRS and YFSETQ. The CDR3 totals 14 residues. V was pared by 7 bases and J by 7 bases, with 15 bases between. The CDR3 spells CASEAGTGNSPLHF. DNA for the CDR3: TGCGCCAGCGAGGCCGGGACTGGGAATTCACCCCTCCACTTT. Combining the CDR3 with reference TRBV5-1 and TRBJ1-6 gives the whole variable domain KAGVTQTPRYLIKTRGQQVTLSCSPISGHRSVSWYQQTPGQGLQFLFEYFSETQRNKGNFPGRFSGRQFSNSRSEMNVSTLELGDSALYLCASEAGTGNSPLHFGNGTRLTVT.

The chain combines TRBV29-1 with TRBJ1-2; D perhaps matches TRBD1 (5 bases). The CDR3 is 14 residues long. V gave up 7 bases and J gave up 8 bases, with 23 bases separating them. Per the germline V gene, CDR1 is SQVTM and CDR2 is ANQGSEA. The CDR3 sequence: CSESGLGRIRGYTF. The DNA of the CDR3 is TGCAGCGAATCAGGGTTAGGTCGTATTAGGGGCTACACCTTC.

V gene TRBV5-1 combines with J gene TRBJ2-7; D might be TRBD1 (6 bases). Trimming shortened V by 2 bases and J by 0 bases, and 15 bases separated the two germline ends. The CDR3 is 16 residues long. CDR1 SGHRS and CDR2 YFSETQ come from the germline V gene. The CDR3, as DNA: TGCGCCAGCAGCTTCAGGGGAGCGGTTACCTCCTACGAGCAGTACTTC. Protein product: CASSFRGAVTSYEQYF.

This sequence joins TRBV7-9 and TRBJ1-1; D uncertain. Trimming cost V 5 bases and J 3 bases, with 7 bases left between them. The CDR3 consists of 12 residues. Germline V gene sequence: CDR1 SEHNR, CDR2 FQNEAQ (reference sequence). The CDR3 reads CASSPIDTEAFF. The CDR3 bases are TGTGCCAGCAGCCCCATAGACACTGAAGCTTTCTTT.

The chain carries TRBV19 and TRBJ2-2; tentative D call: TRBD1 (6 bases). CDR1 is LNHDA and CDR2 is SQIVND in the germline V gene (reference sequence). V was pared by 9 bases and J by 0 bases, with 14 bases between. This CDR3 has 15 residues. CDR3 DNA sequence: TGTGCCAGCTCGTCACAGGGCTCGAACACCGGGGAGCTGTTTTTT. Its protein is CASSSQGSNTGELFF.